This T cell receptor (beta chain) was sequenced for a study of T cells in Graves' hyperthyroidism and ophthalmopathy. With regard to this clonotype: No antigen is known for it.

Patients showing uncontrolled infection, other autoimmune disease, pregnancy or lactation were ineligible. RNA transcripts served as the template for amplifying TCR beta CDR3 regions. First-round RT-PCR of the TCR CDR3 relied on the HTBI primer set. TCRdb recomputed calls from the multiplex PCR reads with MiXCR, one row per CDR3 protein. The repertoire consists of hundreds of thousands of distinct CDR3 sequences, with approximately 15% occurring once and the leading ten covering roughly 13%. Notes on the study in general: Most expanded thyroid clonotypes above 0.001 also appeared in blood.

This receptor was obtained from a man younger than 30 with Graves' ophthalmopathy. The sample was blood.

CDR3 loop: CASSKDSSGTDTQYF. The CDR3 nucleotides are TGTGCCAGCAGCAAAGACTCCTCTGGCACAGATACGCAGTATTTT. V and J are TRBV5-5 and TRBJ2-3; D not resolved. V shed 4 bases and J shed 1 base, with 13 bases lying between them. This CDR3 region has 15 residues. Germline V CDR1 and CDR2: SGHKS, YYEKEE (reference sequence).